These T cell receptor beta chains were read from a single sample in a study of T-cell reconstitution after alpha-beta-depleted transplantation in children. TCRdb recomputed calls from the PCR reads with MiXCR, one row per CDR3 protein. The sample records 330,000 or so distinct CDR3 sequences, around a tenth being singletons. The sample in question was PBMCs from the stem cell graft donor, obtained from the stem cell graft. These receptors came from a human donor who donated a stem cell graft to a child with acute lymphoblastic leukemia. CDR3s include the opening cysteine and the closing phenylalanine or tryptophan. Each record gives: CDR3 length, V gene, D gene, J gene, clone size, CDR3 protein, CDR3 DNA. A D gene is named only where the DNA matches it firmly. Only part of the rows carry a size: once, few, many, or a class if the clone is expanded.

>14|TRBV20-1|TRBD2|TRBJ2-7|few
CSASAGTSGGEQYF
TGCAGTGCCTCTGCCGGGACTAGCGGGGGCGAGCAGTACTTC
>17|TRBV20-1|NA|TRBJ1-2|few
CSARDRVLAGSPYGYTF
TGCAGTGCTAGAGATCGGGTATTAGCAGGGAGCCCCTATGGCTACACCTTC
>11|TRBV28|NA|TRBJ2-7|many
CASLGQGKGNF
TGTGCCAGCCTGGGGCAGGGGAAGGGTAACTTC
>16|TRBV9|TRBD2|TRBJ2-7|NA
CASSAPSSGRPYEQYF
TGTGCCAGCAGCGCTCCTTCTAGCGGGAGACCCTACGAGCAGTACTTC
>15|TRBV27|NA|TRBJ1-2|NA
CASKSGIASFYGYTF
TGTGCCAGCAAATCGGGAATTGCCTCCTTCTATGGCTACACCTTC
>12|TRBV7-2|NA|TRBJ2-7|NA
CASSRTGGLQYF
TGTGCCAGCAGTCGGACTGGGGGATTGCAGTACTTC
>16|TRBV7-8|TRBD2|TRBJ2-3|NA
CASSGGLAGSMDTQYF
TGTGCCAGCAGCGGGGGACTAGCGGGTTCAATGGATACGCAGTATTTT
>16|TRBV11-3|TRBD2|TRBJ2-1|NA
CASLKRGGSSYNEQFF
TGTGCCAGCCTAAAGCGGGGGGGGAGCTCCTACAATGAGCAGTTCTTC
>13|TRBV7-2|TRBD2|TRBJ2-7|many
CASSLGGGSEQYF
TGTGCCAGCAGCTTAGGGGGGGGGTCCGAGCAGTACTTC
>15|TRBV23-1|TRBD1|TRBJ2-7|few
CASSQPLTGEYEQYF
TGCGCCAGCAGTCAGCCCCTCACAGGGGAATACGAGCAGTACTTC
>12|TRBV12-3/TRBV12-4|NA|TRBJ2-7|NA
CASSFAPYEQYF
TGTGCCAGCAGTTTCGCGCCATACGAGCAGTACTTC
>14|TRBV29-1|NA|TRBJ2-2|NA
CSVGPGIDTGELFF
TGCAGCGTTGGTCCAGGGATCGACACCGGGGAGCTGTTTTTT
>12|TRBV25-1|NA|TRBJ1-2|NA
CASSGGWYGYTF
TGTGCCAGCAGTGGGGGGTGGTATGGCTACACCTTC
>19|TRBV11-1|TRBD2|TRBJ2-1|few
CASSLAEASGRFSYNEQFF
TGTGCCAGCAGCTTAGCGGAGGCTAGCGGGAGATTCTCCTACAATGAGCAGTTCTTC
>14|TRBV4-2|NA|TRBJ2-1|NA
CASSQVGLSYEQFF
TGTGCCAGCAGCCAAGTAGGTCTTTCCTATGAGCAGTTCTTC
>15|TRBV6-2/TRBV6-3|TRBD1|TRBJ1-5|few
CASSYGSGGIQPQHF
TGTGCCAGCAGTTACGGGTCAGGGGGCATTCAGCCCCAGCATTTT
>17|TRBV3-1|TRBD1|TRBJ1-3|NA
CASSQDPGTVSGNTIYF
TGTGCCAGCAGCCAAGACCCTGGGACAGTCTCTGGAAACACCATATATTTT
>15|TRBV30|TRBD2|TRBJ2-1|few
CACQRGGRALNEQFF
TGTGCCTGTCAGCGGGGGGGGAGGGCCCTCAATGAGCAGTTCTTC
>16|TRBV20-1|TRBD2|TRBJ2-2|few
CSALTSSGRVTGELFF
TGCAGTGCGCTCACCTCTAGCGGGAGGGTCACCGGGGAGCTGTTTTTT
>16|TRBV20-1|TRBD2|TRBJ2-1|NA
CSARSSSGRAYNEQFF
TGCAGTGCCAGGAGTTCTAGCGGGAGGGCCTACAATGAGCAGTTCTTC
>15|TRBV4-3|TRBD2|TRBJ2-2|few
CASSQNLADTGELFF
TGCGCCAGCAGCCAAAACCTAGCGGACACCGGGGAGCTGTTTTTT
>14|TRBV9|NA|TRBJ1-1|many
CASSASQGRTEAFF
TGTGCCAGCAGCGCATCCCAGGGGAGGACTGAAGCTTTCTTT
>14|TRBV5-1|NA|TRBJ2-7|NA
CASSLVAPTYEQYF
TGCGCCAGCAGCTTGGTTGCTCCGACCTACGAGCAGTACTTC
>13|TRBV7-2|NA|TRBJ2-7|NA
CASSPSQGYEQYF
TGTGCCAGCAGCCCTTCCCAGGGGTACGAGCAGTACTTC
>17|TRBV27|TRBD1|TRBJ2-1|NA
CASSWGDRGNAYNEQFF
TGTGCCAGCAGTTGGGGGGACAGGGGGAATGCCTACAATGAGCAGTTCTTC
>21|TRBV5-6|NA|TRBJ2-7|NA
CASSLSPLVAGPRGPGYEQYF
TGTGCCAGCAGCTTGAGCCCCCTCGTAGCAGGACCTCGGGGACCTGGCTACGAGCAGTACTTC
>17|TRBV7-6|NA|TRBJ2-3|NA
CASSPSGGSLLTDTQYF
TGTGCCAGCAGCCCCTCAGGGGGGTCTCTCCTCACAGATACGCAGTATTTT
>17|TRBV7-3|NA|TRBJ2-1|NA
CASSLISNRASYNEQFF
TGTGCCAGCAGCTTAATAAGTAACAGGGCCTCCTACAATGAGCAGTTCTTC
>14|TRBV7-3|NA|TRBJ2-3|few
CASGFAGLTDTQYF
TGTGCCAGCGGGTTTGCGGGGCTCACAGATACGCAGTATTTT
>14|TRBV7-2|NA|TRBJ2-2|NA
CASSLVLNTGQLFF
TGTGCCAGCAGCTTAGTATTGAACACCGGGCAGCTGTTTTTT
>15|TRBV10-3|TRBD2|TRBJ2-3|few
CAISPLSGIGDTQYF
TGTGCCATCAGCCCCCTTAGCGGGATCGGAGATACGCAGTATTTT
>15|TRBV7-3|TRBD2|TRBJ2-1|many
CASSLNGGGWNEQFF
TGTGCCAGCAGCTTAAACGGGGGGGGGTGGAATGAGCAGTTCTTC
>15|TRBV20-1|TRBD2|TRBJ2-7|NA
CSARNPASGIYEQYF
TGCAGTGCTAGAAACCCGGCTAGCGGGATATACGAGCAGTACTTC
>14|TRBV5-5|TRBD1|TRBJ1-2|NA
CASSKDRRNYGYTF
TGTGCCAGCAGCAAGGACAGGAGGAACTATGGCTACACCTTC
>13|TRBV4-1|NA|TRBJ1-5|NA
CASSHLRDQPQHF
TGCGCCAGCAGCCATCTCCGGGATCAGCCCCAGCATTTT
>15|TRBV10-1|NA|TRBJ1-1|NA
CASSESPYGDTEAFF
TGCGCCAGCAGTGAGTCCCCATACGGGGACACTGAAGCTTTCTTT
>16|TRBV5-5|NA|TRBJ2-2|NA
CASAQGFGTRTGELFF
TGTGCCAGCGCCCAGGGTTTCGGGACGCGCACCGGGGAGCTGTTTTTT
>16|TRBV27|NA|TRBJ1-5|few
CASSLFADYSNQPQHF
TGTGCCAGCAGTTTATTCGCCGATTATAGCAATCAGCCCCAGCATTTT
>14|TRBV4-2|NA|TRBJ2-7|many
CASSQPSTNYEQYF
TGTGCCAGCAGCCAACCCTCGACTAACTACGAGCAGTACTTC
>20|TRBV11-2|TRBD2|TRBJ2-7|NA
CASSQTPLAAEEERRGEQYF
TGTGCCAGCAGCCAAACTCCCCTAGCGGCGGAGGAGGAACGAAGAGGCGAGCAGTACTTC